The 31 T cell receptor beta chains below all came from one sample that was sequenced in a study of T cells in Graves' hyperthyroidism and ophthalmopathy (dated by TCRdb to the late 2010s). Library preparation used multiplex PCR. For sequencing, an Illumina HiSeq 2000 was employed. The TCR beta CDR3 regions were amplified from the RNA transcripts. The TCR CDR3 was subjected to a first round of RT-PCR using the HTBI primer set and the Qiagen OneStep RT-PCR kit. TCRdb itself trimmed the public reads at Q25 with fastp, ran MiXCR and retained productive beta chains. Rows merge per CDR3 protein into single entries with the most common DNA and genes. The sample has under 350,000 distinct CDR3 sequences on record, about 20% of them singletons. In total, the top ten clones hold approximately 49% of the sample. Sequencing was carried out using blood. Receptors originate from a woman between 50 and 59 years old with Graves' hyperthyroidism.

In this sample, this clonotype turned up many times. The chain employs TRBV20-1 and TRBJ2-3, with a possible D match to TRBD2 (5 bases). The V gene lost 5 bases and the J gene lost 4 bases, with 25 bases spanning the gap. Germline-derived CDR1 and CDR2 are DFQATT and SNEGSKA (reference sequence). CDR3 length: 17 residues. The CDR3 loop is CSAPMPLLSGLADTQYF. The CDR3 nucleotides read TGCAGTGCTCCGATGCCTCTACTAAGCGGCCTAGCAGATACGCAGTATTTT.

This clonotype was detected many times. The chain carries TRBV30 and TRBJ2-3; D unresolved. Per the germline V gene, CDR1 is GTSNPN and CDR2 is SVGIG (reference sequence). CDR3 length equals 11 residues. Trimming removed 5 bases from V and 3 bases from J, with 6 bases in between. The CDR3: CAWGPTDTQYF. CDR3 bases: TGTGCCTGGGGGCCAACAGATACGCAGTATTTT.

This clonotype showed up just once. This may come from a read error, since a much larger clone is one base off. The gene calls are TRBV20-1 and TRBJ2-5; 10 bases fit TRBD2. CDR1 and CDR2 (germline): DFQATT, SNEGSKA (reference sequence). The CDR3 has 14 amino acids. The CDR3 nucleotides are TGCAATGCTTCCATAGCGGGAGGCGAAGAGACCCAGTACTTC. It translates to CNASIAGGEETQYF.

There are a few counts of this clonotype. The chain couples TRBV12-3 or TRBV12-4 to TRBJ2-1, with D perhaps matching TRBD1 (6 bases). This CDR3 region has 15 residues. V dropped 5 bases and J dropped 1 base, with 12 bases sitting between them. Here the CDR3 reads CASSPQGKSYNEQFF. CDR3 nucleotide sequence: TGTGCCAGCAGTCCACAGGGAAAGTCCTACAATGAGCAGTTCTTC.

The chain has TRBV15 and TRBJ1-5; TRBD1 agrees at 7 bases. CDR1 is LNHNV, CDR2 YYDKDF, per germline (reference sequence). The CDR3 extends over 15 amino acids. The trim removed 2 bases at V and 2 bases at J, leaving 3 bases unmatched. Here the CDR3 reads CATSRPDRGNQPQHF. For the CDR3, the DNA is TGTGCCACCAGCAGACCCGACAGGGGCAATCAGCCCCAGCATTTT.

The J gene is TRBJ1-4, the V gene TRBV7-9; D may be TRBD1 (5 bases). Germline assignment: CDR1 SEHNR and CDR2 FQNEAQ (reference sequence). This CDR3 is built from 16 residues. The germline V and J ends were trimmed by 2 bases and 7 bases, with 17 bases remaining between them. For the CDR3, the DNA is TGTGCCAGCAGCTTAAACGGAAGACAGCATCGTGAAAAACTGTTTTTT. Translated, it gives CASSLNGRQHREKLFF. Based on the CDR3 plus reference TRBV7-9 and TRBJ1-4, the full variable domain is DTGVSQNPRHKITKRGQNVTFRCDPISEHNRLYWYRQTLGQGPEFLTYFQNEAQLEKSRLLSDRFSAERPKGSFSTLEIQRTEQGDSAMYLCASSLNGRQHREKLFFGSGTQLSVL.

This clonotype has just a few counts. The chain recombines TRBV5-1 with TRBJ1-1; 7 bases match TRBD1. CDR1 is SGHRS and CDR2 is YFSETQ in the germline V gene. The junction had 13 bases not matched to a gene; V was cut back by 4 bases and J by 7 bases. CDR3 length: 15 residues. For the CDR3, the DNA is TGCGCCAGCAGCCCGCAGGGGGGGACCTTCCTTGAAGCTTTCTTT. Protein sequence: CASSPQGGTFLEAFF.

This clonotype has more than one count but fewer than ten. A junction end diverges from the germline sequence, so it may reflect a read error. The V call is TRBV11-2, the J call TRBJ2-1, with TRBD2 matching 10 bases. The CDR3 sequence is 13 residues long. From germline, CDR1 is SGHAT and CDR2 FQNNGV. The CDR3 reads CASRGTSASEQFF. The CDR3 nucleotides read TGCGCCAGCAGGGGGACTAGCGCCTCTGAGCAGTTCTTC.

J is TRBJ2-3 and V is TRBV27, with a weak D call TRBD2 (6 bases). This CDR3 contains 13 residues. The V end lost 6 bases, the J end lost 6 bases, and 13 bases lay between the germline ends. The germline gives CDR1 MNHEY, CDR2 SMNVEV (reference sequence). Here the CDR3 reads CASSPSGDDTQYF. DNA for the CDR3: TGTGCCAGCAGCCCGTCGGGGGACGATACGCAGTATTTT.

The rearrangement links TRBV9 to TRBJ2-7; 7 bases are a match to TRBD1. In germline, CDR1 is SGDLS, CDR2 YYNGEE. CDR3 length equals 14 residues. Germline trimming cut 3 bases from V and 0 bases from J; bases unmatched to any gene: 3. CDR3 sequence (DNA): TGTGCCAGCAGCGCGACAGGGCTCTCCTACGAGCAGTACTTC. It is translated as CASSATGLSYEQYF.

Ten or more counts support this clonotype. V gene TRBV3-1 combines with J gene TRBJ1-2; 7 positions agree with TRBD1. The CDR3 has 15 amino acids. In germline, CDR1 is LGHDT, CDR2 YNNKEL (reference sequence). The V and J ends lost 4 bases and 7 bases, in that order; junction bases with no gene match: 12. Here the CDR3 reads CASSPTGTAVRGYTF. The CDR3 nucleotides read TGTGCCAGCAGCCCGACCGGGACAGCGGTTCGTGGCTACACCTTC.

This clonotype was counted between two and nine times. The rearrangement uses TRBV24-1 and TRBJ2-5; 10 nucleotides agree with TRBD1. Per germline, CDR1 KGHDR and CDR2 SFDVKD. Trimming at V came to 2 bases and at J to 5 bases, leaving 7 bases not matched to a gene. The CDR3 is made up of 16 amino acids. The CDR3 DNA reads TGTGCCACCAGTGATTCTAAACCGGGACAGGGGGAGACCCAGTACTTC. This sequence encodes CATSDSKPGQGETQYF.

This clonotype was seen at least ten times. The chain couples TRBV13 to TRBJ1-2, with TRBD1 matching 8 bases. Germline CDR1 PRHDT, CDR2 FYEKMQ (reference sequence). Germline trimming cut 5 bases from V and 2 bases from J; bases unmatched to any gene: 10. This CDR3 is 16 amino acids long. CDR3 sequence: CASSTDREEWNYGYTF. The CDR3 nucleotides are TGTGCCAGCAGCACGGACAGGGAAGAGTGGAACTATGGCTACACCTTC.

The chain joins TRBV29-1 to TRBJ1-1; D is uncertain. The germline V gene has CDR1 SQVTM and CDR2 ANQGSEA. CDR3 length: 11 residues. V lost 7 bases and J 0 bases, leaving 6 bases between the germline ends. The CDR3 DNA is TGCAGCGGGACCTTGAACACTGAAGCTTTCTTT. As protein: CSGTLNTEAFF.

This clonotype came up many times. The chain has TRBV7-3 and TRBJ2-5; 7 nucleotides agree with TRBD1. CDR3 length equals 15 residues. The V segment lost 2 bases and the J segment 2 bases; nucleotides outside the gene matches: 5. Germline CDR1 reads SGHTA; CDR2 reads FQGTGA. The CDR3 coding sequence is TGTGCCAGCAGCTTAGGACAGGCGAGTCAAGAGACCCAGTACTTC. This sequence encodes CASSLGQASQETQYF.

This sequence joins TRBV5-1 and TRBJ2-7; 9 bases line up with TRBD2. The CDR3 is made up of 14 amino acids. The J segment lost 6 bases and the V segment lost 0 bases, leaving 4 bases of the junction unmatched. Germline values: CDR1 SGHRS, CDR2 YFSETQ. CDR3 region: CASSLALAGREQYF. CDR3 DNA sequence: TGCGCCAGCAGCTTGGCGCTAGCGGGACGCGAGCAGTACTTC. The variable domain in full, with the rest retrieved from reference TRBV5-1 and TRBJ2-7, is KAGVTQTPRYLIKTRGQQVTLSCSPISGHRSVSWYQQTPGQGLQFLFEYFSETQRNKGNFPGRFSGRQFSNSRSEMNVSTLELGDSALYLCASSLALAGREQYFGPGTRLTVT.

This clonotype was seen more than once but under ten times. This sequence joins TRBV12-3 or TRBV12-4 and TRBJ1-2; TRBD1 might be the D (6 bases). V was clipped by 5 bases and J by 7 bases, with 14 bases between them. The CDR3 runs 13 residues. CDR3 sequence (DNA): TGTGCCAGCAGTCTAGACAGGAAGGGTGGCTACACCTTC. Its protein product is CASSLDRKGGYTF.

Many counts were recorded for this clonotype. This rearrangement joins TRBV18 to TRBJ1-2; no reliable D call. Trimming shortened V by 4 bases and J by 4 bases, and 13 bases separated the two germline ends. Germline lookup yields CDR1 KGHSH and CDR2 LQKENI. The length of the CDR3 is 14 residues. This chain's CDR3 is CASSRGGLFYGYTF. CDR3 coding DNA: TGTGCCAGCTCACGCGGAGGACTCTTCTATGGCTACACCTTC.

This clonotype appeared many times. The rearrangement links TRBV6-1 to TRBJ2-1; either TRBD1 or TRBD2 may fit D (5 bases each). Trimming removed 2 bases from V and 8 bases from J, with 13 bases in between. CDR3 length: 14 amino acids. Germline V lookup: CDR1 MNHNS, CDR2 SASEGT. CDR3: CASSEIGWDDEQFF. The CDR3 DNA sequence: TGTGCCAGCAGTGAAATAGGGTGGGACGATGAGCAGTTCTTC.

The CDR3 region is CASSIGYSPLHF. The CDR3 DNA is TGTGCCAGCAGTATCGGGTATTCACCCCTCCACTTT. The rearrangement uses TRBV6-5 and TRBJ1-6; no firm D call. Germline CDR1 is MNHEY and CDR2 is SVGAGI. CDR3 size: 12 residues. V dropped 5 bases and J dropped 8 bases, with 7 bases sitting between them.

This clonotype was counted ten times or more. The V gene is TRBV5-1, the J gene TRBJ2-5; a weak D match, TRBD1 (5 bases). V dropped 0 bases and J dropped 5 bases, with 11 bases sitting between them. The germline gives CDR1 SGHRS, CDR2 YFSETQ. This CDR3 has 14 residues. CDR3 sequence: CASSLVGVGETQYF. As DNA, the CDR3 is TGCGCCAGCAGCTTGGTAGGGGTTGGCGAGACCCAGTACTTC.

CDR3 DNA: TGTGCCTGGCGGGGTGATAGCGGGGAGCTGTTTTTT. Translation: CAWRGDSGELFF. The genes are TRBV30 and TRBJ2-2; D perhaps matches TRBD2 (5 bases). Trimming shortened V by 5 bases and J by 7 bases, and 11 bases separated the two germline ends. Germline lookup yields CDR1 GTSNPN and CDR2 SVGIG (reference sequence). The CDR3 consists of 12 residues.

As regards this clonotype: A much larger clonotype is one base distant, so this may be a read error. This chain joins TRBV5-1 and TRBJ2-5; no firm D call. The CDR3 loop spans 16 amino acids. CDR1 SGHRS and CDR2 YFSETQ come from the germline V gene. Trimming stripped 4 bases from V and 5 bases from J, with 21 bases between. The CDR3 loop is CASSPALAALGETQYF. CDR3 coding DNA: TGCGCCAGCAGCCCGGCACTGGCCGCCCTCGGGGAGACCCAGTACTTC.

A few counts support this clonotype. CDR3 region: CASSLAGRQETQYF. CDR3 in DNA: TGTGCCAGCAGCTTGGCCGGCAGACAAGAGACCCAGTACTTC. The chain combines TRBV5-6 with TRBJ2-5; D remains ambiguous. Deletions cut 0 bases from V and 2 bases from J, with 8 bases between. The CDR3 runs to 14 residues. Germline CDR1 SGHDT, CDR2 YYEEEE.

This clonotype was recorded at least ten times. The chain is built from TRBV7-2 and TRBJ2-1, with TRBD2 identical over 10 bases. Trimming took 5 bases from V and 7 from J; bases not matched to a gene: 8. Germline V gene sequence: CDR1 SGHTA, CDR2 FQGNSA. This CDR3 comprises 15 residues. Here the CDR3 reads CASSPYGLAANEQFF. CDR3 nucleotide sequence: TGTGCCAGCAGCCCGTACGGACTAGCGGCAAATGAGCAGTTCTTC.

This clonotype was detected ten times or more. The V and J genes are TRBV7-8 and TRBJ2-7; D might be TRBD2 (6 bases). Per the germline V gene, CDR1 is SGHVS and CDR2 is FQNEAQ. V lost 1 base, J lost 2 bases, and 9 bases lay in between. This CDR3 region has 14 residues. The CDR3 DNA reads TGTGCCAGCAGCTTAGACGGGAGACCCTACGAGCAGTACTTC. Amino acids: CASSLDGRPYEQYF.

This clonotype was observed at least ten times. J is TRBJ2-3 and V is TRBV7-2, with D tentatively TRBD2 (5 bases). This CDR3 comprises 15 residues. Deletions cut 2 bases from V and 5 bases from J, with 14 bases between. Germline V gene sequence: CDR1 SGHTA, CDR2 FQGNSA. The chain's CDR3 is CASSLTDLARDTQYF. The CDR3 DNA reads as TGTGCCAGCAGCTTAACGGACTTAGCGAGAGATACGCAGTATTTT.

This chain links TRBV20-1 with TRBJ1-1; no reliable D call. V shed 0 bases and J shed 3 bases, with 17 bases lying between them. The CDR3 has 16 residues. In germline, CDR1 is DFQATT, CDR2 SNEGSKA (reference sequence). The CDR3 loop reads CSARDGRLLMDTEAFF. CDR3 nucleotides: TGCAGTGCTAGAGATGGGAGACTCCTGATGGACACTGAAGCTTTCTTT.

This clonotype was detected many times. The junction departs from the called germline gene at one end, perhaps through a read error. The chain joins TRBV9 to TRBJ2-5; D not certain. This CDR3 is 13 amino acids long. Germline V gives CDR1 SGDLS, CDR2 YYNGEE. This chain's CDR3 is CASSRGFQETQYF. CDR3 DNA: TGCGCCAGCAGTCGTGGATTCCAAGAGACCCAGTACTTC.

This clonotype was picked up many times. V is TRBV3-1 and J is TRBJ2-1, with 9 nucleotides matching TRBD2. Germline V lookup: CDR1 LGHDT, CDR2 YNNKEL (reference sequence). Trimming removed 7 bases from V and 0 bases from J; junction bases left unmatched: 7. The CDR3 contains 16 residues. CDR3 nucleotide sequence: TGTGCCAGCAACAGCGGGGGGCGAAACTCCTACAATGAGCAGTTCTTC. Translating it yields CASNSGGRNSYNEQFF.

The table lists this clonotype with many counts. The chain has TRBV6-2 or TRBV6-3 and TRBJ1-1; D possibly corresponds to TRBD1 (6 bases). The CDR3 sequence is 15 residues long. V lost 11 bases and J lost 3, with 22 bases in between. Germline CDR1 is MNHEY and CDR2 is SVGEGT. CDR3 coding DNA: TGTGCCCATGTCCCCGGGGGGCCAGGGTACACTGAAGCTTTCTTT. Translation gives CAHVPGGPGYTEAFF.